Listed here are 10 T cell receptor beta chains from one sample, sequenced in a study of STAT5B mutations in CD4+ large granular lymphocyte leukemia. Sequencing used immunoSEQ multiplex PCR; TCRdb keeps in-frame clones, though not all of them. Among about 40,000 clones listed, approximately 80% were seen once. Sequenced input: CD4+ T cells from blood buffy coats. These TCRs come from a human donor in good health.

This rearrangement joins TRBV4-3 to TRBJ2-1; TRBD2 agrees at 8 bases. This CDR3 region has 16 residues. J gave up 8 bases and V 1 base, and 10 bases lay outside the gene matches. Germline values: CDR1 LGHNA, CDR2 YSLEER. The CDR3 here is CASSQGIAGYFDEQFF. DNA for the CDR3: TGCGCCAGCAGCCAAGGTATAGCGGGATATTTCGATGAGCAGTTCTTC.

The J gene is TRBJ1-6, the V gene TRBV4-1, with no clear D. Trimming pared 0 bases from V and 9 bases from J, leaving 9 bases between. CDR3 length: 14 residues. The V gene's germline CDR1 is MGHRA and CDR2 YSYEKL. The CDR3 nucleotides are TGCGCCAGCAGCCAAGATTTGAGGATTTCACCCCTCCACTTT. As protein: CASSQDLRISPLHF.

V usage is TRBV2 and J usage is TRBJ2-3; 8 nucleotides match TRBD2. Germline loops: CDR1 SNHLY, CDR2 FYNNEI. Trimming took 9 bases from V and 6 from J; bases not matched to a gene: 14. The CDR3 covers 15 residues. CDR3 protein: CARGTSHPEEDTQYF. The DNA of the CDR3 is TGTGCCAGGGGGACTAGTCATCCCGAGGAGGATACGCAGTATTTT. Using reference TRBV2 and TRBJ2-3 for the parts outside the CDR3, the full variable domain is EPEVTQTPSHQVTQMGQEVILRCVPISNHLYFYWYRQILGQKVEFLVSFYNNEISEKSEIFDDQFSVERPDGSNFTLKIRSTKLEDSAMYFCARGTSHPEEDTQYFGPGTRLTVL.

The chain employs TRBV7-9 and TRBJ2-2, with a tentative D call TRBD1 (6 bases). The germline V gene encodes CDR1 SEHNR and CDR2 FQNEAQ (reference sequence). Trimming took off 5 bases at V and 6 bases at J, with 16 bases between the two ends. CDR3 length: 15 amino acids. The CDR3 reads CASSVTGFRAGELFF. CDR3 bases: TGTGCCAGCAGCGTAACAGGGTTTAGAGCCGGGGAGCTGTTTTTT.

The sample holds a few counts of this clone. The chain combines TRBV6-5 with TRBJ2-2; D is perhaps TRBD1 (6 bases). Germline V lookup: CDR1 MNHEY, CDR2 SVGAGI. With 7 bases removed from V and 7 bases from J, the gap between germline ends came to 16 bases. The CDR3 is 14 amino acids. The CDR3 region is CASTIGGNSGELFF. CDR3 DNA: TGTGCCAGCACGATAGGGGGTAATAGCGGGGAGCTGTTTTTT.

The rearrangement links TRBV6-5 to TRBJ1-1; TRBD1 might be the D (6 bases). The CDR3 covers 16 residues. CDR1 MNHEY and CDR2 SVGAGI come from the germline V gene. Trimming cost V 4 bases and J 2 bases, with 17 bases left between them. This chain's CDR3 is CASSWGAQEINTEAFF. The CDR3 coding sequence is TGTGCCAGCAGTTGGGGGGCCCAGGAGATTAACACTGAAGCTTTCTTT.

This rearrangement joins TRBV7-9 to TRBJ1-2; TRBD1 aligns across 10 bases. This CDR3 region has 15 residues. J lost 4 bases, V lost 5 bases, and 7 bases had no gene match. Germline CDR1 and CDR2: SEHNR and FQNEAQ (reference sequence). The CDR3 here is CASSQGQGGIYGYTF. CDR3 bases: TGTGCCAGCAGCCAAGGACAGGGGGGGATCTATGGCTACACCTTC.

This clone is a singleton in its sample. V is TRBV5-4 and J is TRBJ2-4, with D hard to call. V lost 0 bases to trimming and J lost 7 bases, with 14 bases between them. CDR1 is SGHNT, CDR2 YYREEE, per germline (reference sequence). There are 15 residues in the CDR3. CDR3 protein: CASSLEGSPMNIQYF. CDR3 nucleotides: TGTGCCAGCAGCTTGGAGGGTTCCCCGATGAACATTCAGTACTTC.

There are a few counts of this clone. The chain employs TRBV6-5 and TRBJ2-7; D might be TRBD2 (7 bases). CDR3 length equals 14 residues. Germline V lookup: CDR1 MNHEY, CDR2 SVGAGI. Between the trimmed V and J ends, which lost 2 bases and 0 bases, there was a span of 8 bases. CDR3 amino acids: CASSYRGGSYEQYF. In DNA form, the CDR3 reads TGTGCCAGCAGTTACAGGGGGGGCTCCTACGAGCAGTACTTC.

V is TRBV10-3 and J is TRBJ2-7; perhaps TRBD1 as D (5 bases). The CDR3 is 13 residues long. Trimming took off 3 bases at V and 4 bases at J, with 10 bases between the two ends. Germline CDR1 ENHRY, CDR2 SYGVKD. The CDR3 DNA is TGTGCCATCAGTGAATTCAAGGGGTACGAGCAGTACTTC. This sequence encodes CAISEFKGYEQYF.